This record covers a single T cell receptor (beta chain). This entry belongs to a study of blood T cell repertoires in COVID-19. Study-wide background: The study drew acute and convalescent COVID-19 samples from the United States, Italy and Spain. Nucleic acid was either cDNA or gDNA, and it came from T cells, B-cell-depleted T cells, or PBMCs.

Original data processing: The assay estimated nucleated cells by amplifying reference gene primers. Sequenced by immunoSEQ multiplex PCR; TCRdb stores in-frame clones only, minus some. The DNA gave D and trimming, while V, J and clone size come from that table. Of under 250,000 clones listed, approximately 86% are singletons. Sample: peripheral blood. The clonotype was recovered from a woman in her 70s with active or convalescent COVID-19.

CDR3 loop: CASSSRTGAIGGYTF. Written as DNA, the CDR3 is TGTGCCAGCAGCAGCAGGACAGGGGCTATAGGTGGCTACACCTTC. This chain joins TRBV7-2 and TRBJ1-2; 9 nucleotides align to TRBD1. Trimming took 5 bases from V and 7 from J; bases not matched to a gene: 11. The CDR3 length is 15 residues. Per germline, CDR1 SGHTA and CDR2 FQGNSA.